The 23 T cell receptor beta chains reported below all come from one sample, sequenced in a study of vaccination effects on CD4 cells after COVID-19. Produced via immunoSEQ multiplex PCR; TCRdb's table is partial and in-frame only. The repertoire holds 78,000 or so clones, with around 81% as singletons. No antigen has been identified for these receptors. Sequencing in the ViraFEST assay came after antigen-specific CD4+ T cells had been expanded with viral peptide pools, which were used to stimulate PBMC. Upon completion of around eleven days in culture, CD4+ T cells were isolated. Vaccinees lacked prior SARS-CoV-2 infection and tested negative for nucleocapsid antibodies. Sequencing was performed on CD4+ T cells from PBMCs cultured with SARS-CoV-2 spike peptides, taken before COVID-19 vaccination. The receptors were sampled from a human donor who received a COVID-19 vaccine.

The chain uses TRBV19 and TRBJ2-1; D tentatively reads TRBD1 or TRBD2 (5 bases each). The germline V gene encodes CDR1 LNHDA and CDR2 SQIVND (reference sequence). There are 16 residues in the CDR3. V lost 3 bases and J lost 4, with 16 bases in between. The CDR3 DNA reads TGTGCCAGTAGTATCACCGGGACGGGCCCTTACAATGAGCAGTTCTTC. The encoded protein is CASSITGTGPYNEQFF.

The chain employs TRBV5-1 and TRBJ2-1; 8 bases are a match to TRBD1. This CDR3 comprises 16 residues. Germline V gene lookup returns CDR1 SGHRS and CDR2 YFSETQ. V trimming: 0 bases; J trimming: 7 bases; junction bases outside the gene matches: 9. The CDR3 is CASSLEGQGVGNEQFF. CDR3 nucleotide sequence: TGCGCCAGCAGCTTGGAAGGACAGGGAGTGGGGAATGAGCAGTTCTTC.

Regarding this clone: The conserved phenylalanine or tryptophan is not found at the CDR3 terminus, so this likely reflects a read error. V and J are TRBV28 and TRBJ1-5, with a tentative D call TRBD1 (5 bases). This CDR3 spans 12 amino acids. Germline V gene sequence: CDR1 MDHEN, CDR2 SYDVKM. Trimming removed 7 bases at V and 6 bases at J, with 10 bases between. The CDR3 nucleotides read TGTGCCAGCACCGTGGGGGGTCAGCCCCAGCATCTT. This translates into CASTVGGQPQHL.

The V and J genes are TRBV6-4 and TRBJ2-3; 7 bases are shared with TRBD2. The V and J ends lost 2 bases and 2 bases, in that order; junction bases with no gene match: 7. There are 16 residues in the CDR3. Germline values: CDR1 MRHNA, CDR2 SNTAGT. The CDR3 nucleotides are TGTGCCAGCAGTGACCAACCGGGACTACCCACAGATACGCAGTATTTT. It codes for CASSDQPGLPTDTQYF.

DNA for the CDR3: TGCAGCGGGGGACTGGGGGGCGGGGAGCTGTTTTTT. Encoded protein: CSGGLGGGELFF. This chain joins TRBV29-1 and TRBJ2-2; D may be TRBD2 (6 bases). The germline V gene has CDR1 SQVTM and CDR2 ANQGSEA. V gave up 7 bases and J gave up 7 bases, with 13 bases separating them. This CDR3 has 12 residues.

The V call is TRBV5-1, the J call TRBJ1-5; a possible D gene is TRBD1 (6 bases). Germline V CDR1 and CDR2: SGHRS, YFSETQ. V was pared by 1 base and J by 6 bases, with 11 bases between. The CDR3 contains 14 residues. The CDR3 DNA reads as TGCGCCAGCAGCTTGACAGGGATGGGTCAGCCCCAGCATTTT. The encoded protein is CASSLTGMGQPQHF.

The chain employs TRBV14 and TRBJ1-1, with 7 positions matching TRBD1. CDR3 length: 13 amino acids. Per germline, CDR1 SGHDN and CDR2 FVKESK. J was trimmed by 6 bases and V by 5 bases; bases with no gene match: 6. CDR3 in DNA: TGTGCCAGCAGCGCTAACAGGGGCGCTGAAGCTTTCTTT. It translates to CASSANRGAEAFF.

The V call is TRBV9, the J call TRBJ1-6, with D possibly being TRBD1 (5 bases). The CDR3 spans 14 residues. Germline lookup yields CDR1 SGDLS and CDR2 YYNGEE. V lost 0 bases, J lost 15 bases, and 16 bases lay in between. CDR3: CASSVDLTAQGLHF. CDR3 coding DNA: TGTGCCAGCAGCGTAGACCTCACAGCTCAGGGCCTCCACTTT. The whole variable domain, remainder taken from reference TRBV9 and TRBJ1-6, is DSGVTQTPKHLITATGQRVTLRCSPRSGDLSVYWYQQSLDQGLQFLIQYYNGEERAKGNILERFSAQQFPDLHSELNLSSLELGDSALYFCASSVDLTAQGLHFGNGTRLTVT.

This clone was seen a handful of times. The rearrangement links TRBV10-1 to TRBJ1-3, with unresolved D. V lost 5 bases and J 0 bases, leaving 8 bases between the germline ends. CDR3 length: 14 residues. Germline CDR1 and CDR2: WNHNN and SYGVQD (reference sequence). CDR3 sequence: CASSKDPSGNTIYF. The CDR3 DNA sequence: TGCGCCAGCAGTAAAGACCCCTCTGGAAACACCATATATTTT.

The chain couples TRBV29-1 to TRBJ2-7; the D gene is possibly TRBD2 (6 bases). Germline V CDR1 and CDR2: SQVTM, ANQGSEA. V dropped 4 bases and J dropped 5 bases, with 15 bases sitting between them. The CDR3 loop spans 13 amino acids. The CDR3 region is CSVVSAGSHEQYV. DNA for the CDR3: TGCAGCGTTGTTTCTGCGGGGTCCCACGAGCAGTACGTC.

Here the CDR3 DNA reads TGTGCCAGCAGCTTAGGGACTAGCGGTCCCGGGGAGCTGTTTTTT. This translates into CASSLGTSGPGELFF. V gene TRBV7-3 combines with J gene TRBJ2-2; TRBD2 matches 11 bases. Germline CDR1 reads SGHTA; CDR2 reads FQGTGA. The CDR3 sequence is 15 residues long. The junction had 2 bases not matched to a gene; V was cut back by 2 bases and J by 6 bases.

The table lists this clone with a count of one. DNA of the CDR3: TGTGCCTGGAGTGTAGGGGGGACTAATGAAAAACTGTTTTTT. It yields the protein CAWSVGGTNEKLFF. The chain uses TRBV30 and TRBJ1-4, with TRBD1 as a possible D gene (6 bases). The CDR3 loop spans 14 amino acids. Germline assignment: CDR1 GTSNPN and CDR2 SVGIG (reference sequence). V was shortened by 0 bases and J by 2 bases, with 7 bases between the two germline ends. The full variable domain, rest sourced from reference TRBV30 and TRBJ1-4, is SQTIHQWPATLVQPVGSPLSLECTVEGTSNPNLYWYRQAAGRGLQLLFYSVGIGQISSEVPQNLSASRPQDRQFILSSKKLLLSDSGFYLCAWSVGGTNEKLFFGSGTQLSVL.

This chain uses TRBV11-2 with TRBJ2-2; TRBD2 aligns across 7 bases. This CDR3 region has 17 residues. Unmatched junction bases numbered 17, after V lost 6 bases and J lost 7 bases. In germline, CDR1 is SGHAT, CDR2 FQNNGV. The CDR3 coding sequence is TGTGCCAGCAGTTTCGGAGCGGGGTCGATAAAGGGCGGGGAGCTGTTTTTT. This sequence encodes CASSFGAGSIKGGELFF.

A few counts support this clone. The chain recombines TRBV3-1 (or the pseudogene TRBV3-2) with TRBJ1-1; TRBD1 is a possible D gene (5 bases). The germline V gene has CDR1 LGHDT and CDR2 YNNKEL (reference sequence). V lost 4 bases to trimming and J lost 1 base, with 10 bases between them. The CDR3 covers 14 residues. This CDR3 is CASSLREKNTEAFF. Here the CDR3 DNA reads TGTGCCAGCAGCCTCAGGGAAAAGAACACTGAAGCTTTCTTT.

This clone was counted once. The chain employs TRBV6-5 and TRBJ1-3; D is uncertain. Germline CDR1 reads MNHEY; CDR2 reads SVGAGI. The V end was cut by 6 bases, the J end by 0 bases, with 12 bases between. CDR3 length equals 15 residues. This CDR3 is CASSSTAVSGNTIYF. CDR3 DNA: TGTGCCAGCAGCTCAACAGCAGTCTCTGGAAACACCATATATTTT.

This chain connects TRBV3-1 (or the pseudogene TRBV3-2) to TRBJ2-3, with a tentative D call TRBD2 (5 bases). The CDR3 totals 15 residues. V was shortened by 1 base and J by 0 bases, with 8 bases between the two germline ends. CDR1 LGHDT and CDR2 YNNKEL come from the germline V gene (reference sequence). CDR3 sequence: CASSQGTASTDTQYF. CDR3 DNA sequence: TGTGCCAGCAGCCAAGGGACTGCTAGCACAGATACGCAGTATTTT.

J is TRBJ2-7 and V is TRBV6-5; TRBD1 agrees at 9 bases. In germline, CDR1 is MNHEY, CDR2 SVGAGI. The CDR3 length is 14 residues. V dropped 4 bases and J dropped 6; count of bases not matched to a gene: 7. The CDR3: CASSFQQGAGEQYV. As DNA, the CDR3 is TGTGCCAGCAGTTTTCAACAGGGGGCCGGCGAGCAGTACGTC.

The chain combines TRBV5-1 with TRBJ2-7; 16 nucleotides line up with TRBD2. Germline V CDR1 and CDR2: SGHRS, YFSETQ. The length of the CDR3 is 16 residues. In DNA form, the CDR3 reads TGCGTCAGCAGCTTGGGACTAGCGGGGGGGCCTTACGAGCAGTACGTC. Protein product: CVSSLGLAGGPYEQYV.

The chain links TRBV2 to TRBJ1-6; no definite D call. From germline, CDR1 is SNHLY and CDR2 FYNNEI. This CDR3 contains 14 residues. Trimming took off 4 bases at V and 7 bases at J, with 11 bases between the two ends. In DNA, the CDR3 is TGTGCCAGCAGTGTCGGGCGGCACAATTCACCCCTCCACTTT. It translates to CASSVGRHNSPLHF.

CDR3 sequence reads: CASSPGTISEKLFF. CDR3 DNA sequence: TGCGCCAGCAGCCCCGGGACAATTAGCGAAAAACTGTTTTTT. V is TRBV5-1 and J is TRBJ1-4; D may be TRBD1 (6 bases). V was clipped by 4 bases and J by 8 bases, with 15 bases between them. The germline CDR1 and CDR2 sequences are SGHRS and YFSETQ. The CDR3 extends over 14 amino acids.

CDR3 amino acids: CASSSYRGLADTQYF. The CDR3 DNA is TGTGCCAGCAGCTCATACAGGGGGCTGGCAGATACGCAGTATTTT. The genes are TRBV7-2 and TRBJ2-3; 9 bases are a match to TRBD1. The CDR3 is 15 residues long. Germline trimming cut 4 bases from V and 4 bases from J; bases unmatched to any gene: 6. Germline V gives CDR1 SGHTA, CDR2 FQGNSA. Variable domain in full (rest from reference TRBV7-2 and TRBJ2-3): GAGVSQSPSNKVTEKGKDVELRCDPISGHTALYWYRQSLGQGLEFLIYFQGNSAPDKSGLPSDRFSAERTGGSVSTLTIQRTQQEDSAVYLCASSSYRGLADTQYFGPGTRLTVL.

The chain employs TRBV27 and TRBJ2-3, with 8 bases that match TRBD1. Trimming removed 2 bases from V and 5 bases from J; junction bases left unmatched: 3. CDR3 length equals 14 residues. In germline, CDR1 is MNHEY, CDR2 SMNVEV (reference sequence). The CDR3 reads CASSLGQGGDTQYF. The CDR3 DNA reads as TGTGCCAGCAGTTTAGGACAGGGCGGAGATACGCAGTATTTT.

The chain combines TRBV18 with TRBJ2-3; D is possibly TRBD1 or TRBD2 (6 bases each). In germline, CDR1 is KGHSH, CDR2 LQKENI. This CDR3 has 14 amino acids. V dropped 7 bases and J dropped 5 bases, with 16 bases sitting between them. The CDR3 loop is CASLGGLVRDTQYF. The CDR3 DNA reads TGTGCCAGCTTGGGGGGCCTGGTTAGAGATACGCAGTATTTT.